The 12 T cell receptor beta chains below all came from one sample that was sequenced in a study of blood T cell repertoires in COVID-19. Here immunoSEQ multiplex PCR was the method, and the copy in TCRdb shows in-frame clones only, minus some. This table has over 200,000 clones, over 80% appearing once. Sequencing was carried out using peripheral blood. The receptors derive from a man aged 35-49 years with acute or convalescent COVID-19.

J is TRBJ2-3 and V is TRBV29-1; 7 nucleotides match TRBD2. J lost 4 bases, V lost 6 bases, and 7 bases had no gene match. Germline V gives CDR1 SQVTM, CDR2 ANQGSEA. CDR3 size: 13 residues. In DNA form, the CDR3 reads TGCAGCGTGCCGCGCGGGAGACCAGATACGCAGTATTTT. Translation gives CSVPRGRPDTQYF.

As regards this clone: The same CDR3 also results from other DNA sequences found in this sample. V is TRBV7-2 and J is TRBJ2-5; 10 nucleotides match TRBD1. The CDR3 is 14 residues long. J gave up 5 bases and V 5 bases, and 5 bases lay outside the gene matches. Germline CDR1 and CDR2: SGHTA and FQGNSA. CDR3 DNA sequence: TGTGCCAGCAGCCCGACAGGGGGCTGGGAGACCCAGTACTTC. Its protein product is CASSPTGGWETQYF.

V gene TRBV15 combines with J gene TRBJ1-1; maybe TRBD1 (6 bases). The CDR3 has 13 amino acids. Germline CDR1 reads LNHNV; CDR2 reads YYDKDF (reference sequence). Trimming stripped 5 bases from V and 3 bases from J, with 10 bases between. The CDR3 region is CATSRKGDTEAFF. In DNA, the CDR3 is TGTGCCACCAGCCGAAAGGGGGACACTGAAGCTTTCTTT. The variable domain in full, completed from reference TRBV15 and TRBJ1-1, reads DAMVIQNPRYQVTQFGKPVTLSCSQTLNHNVMYWYQQKSSQAPKLLFHYYDKDFNNEADTPDNFQSRRPNTSFCFLDIRSPGLGDTAMYLCATSRKGDTEAFFGQGTRLTVV.

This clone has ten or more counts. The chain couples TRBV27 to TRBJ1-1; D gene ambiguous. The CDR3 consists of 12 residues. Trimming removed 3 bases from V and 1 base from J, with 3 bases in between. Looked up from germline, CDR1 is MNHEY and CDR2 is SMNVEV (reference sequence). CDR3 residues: CASSFGNTEAFF. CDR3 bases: TGTGCCAGCAGTTTCGGGAACACTGAAGCTTTCTTT.

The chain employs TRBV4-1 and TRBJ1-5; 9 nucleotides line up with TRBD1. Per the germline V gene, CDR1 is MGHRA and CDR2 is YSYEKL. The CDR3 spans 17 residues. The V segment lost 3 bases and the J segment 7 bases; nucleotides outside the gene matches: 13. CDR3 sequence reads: CASSHPSGTGINQPQHF. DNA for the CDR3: TGCGCCAGCAGCCACCCCTCCGGGACAGGGATTAACCAGCCCCAGCATTTT.

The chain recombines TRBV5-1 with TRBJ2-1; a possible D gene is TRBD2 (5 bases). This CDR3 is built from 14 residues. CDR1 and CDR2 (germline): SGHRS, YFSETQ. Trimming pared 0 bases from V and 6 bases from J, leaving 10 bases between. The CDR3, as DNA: TGCGCCAGCAGCTTGGATCCTAGCCTCAATGAGCAGTTCTTC. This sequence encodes CASSLDPSLNEQFF.

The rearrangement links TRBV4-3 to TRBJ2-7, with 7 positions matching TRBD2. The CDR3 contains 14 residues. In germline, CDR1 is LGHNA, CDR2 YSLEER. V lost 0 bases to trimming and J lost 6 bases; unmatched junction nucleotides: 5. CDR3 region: CASSQDGGGGEQYF. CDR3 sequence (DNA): TGCGCCAGCAGCCAAGATGGGGGGGGTGGCGAGCAGTACTTC.

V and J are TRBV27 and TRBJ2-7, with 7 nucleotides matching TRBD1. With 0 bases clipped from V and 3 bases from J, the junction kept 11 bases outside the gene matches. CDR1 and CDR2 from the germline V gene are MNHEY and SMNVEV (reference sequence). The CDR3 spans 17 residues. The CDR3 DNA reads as TGTGCCAGCAGTTTATCGAACAGGGGAATAGGAAGCTACGAGCAGTACTTC. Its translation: CASSLSNRGIGSYEQYF.

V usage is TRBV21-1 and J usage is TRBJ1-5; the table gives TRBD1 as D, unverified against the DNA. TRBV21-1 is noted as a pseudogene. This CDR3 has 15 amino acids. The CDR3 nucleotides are TGTGCCAGCAGCAAAGAGGGGGATAGCAATCAGCCCCAGCATTTT. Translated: CASSKEGDSNQPQHF.

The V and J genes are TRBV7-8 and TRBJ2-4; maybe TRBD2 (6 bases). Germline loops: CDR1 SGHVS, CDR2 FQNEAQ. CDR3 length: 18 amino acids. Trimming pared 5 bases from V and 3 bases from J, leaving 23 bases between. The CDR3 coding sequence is TGTGCCAGCAGCCTTGCGGGGTCCTCCCTGTTATACAAAAACATTCAGTACTTC. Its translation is CASSLAGSSLLYKNIQYF.

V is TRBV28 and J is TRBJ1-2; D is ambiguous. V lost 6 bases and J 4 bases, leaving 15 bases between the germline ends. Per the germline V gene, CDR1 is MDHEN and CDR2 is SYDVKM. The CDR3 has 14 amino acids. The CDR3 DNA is TGTGCCAGCAGACCGGGAGGGTTGGGCTATGGCTACACCTTC. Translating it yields CASRPGGLGYGYTF.

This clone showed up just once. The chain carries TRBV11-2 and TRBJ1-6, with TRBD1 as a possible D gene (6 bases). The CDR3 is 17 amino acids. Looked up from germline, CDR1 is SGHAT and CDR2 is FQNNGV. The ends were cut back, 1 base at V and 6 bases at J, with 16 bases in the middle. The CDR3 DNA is TGTGCCAGCAGCTTAGTTGGACGCGCAGGGGCTAATTCACCCCTCCACTTT. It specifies CASSLVGRAGANSPLHF. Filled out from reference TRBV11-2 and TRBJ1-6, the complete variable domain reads EAGVAQSPRYKIIEKRQSVAFWCNPISGHATLYWYQQILGQGPKLLIQFQNNGVVDDSQLPKDRFSAERLKGVDSTLKIQPAKLEDSAVYLCASSLVGRAGANSPLHFGNGTRLTVT.